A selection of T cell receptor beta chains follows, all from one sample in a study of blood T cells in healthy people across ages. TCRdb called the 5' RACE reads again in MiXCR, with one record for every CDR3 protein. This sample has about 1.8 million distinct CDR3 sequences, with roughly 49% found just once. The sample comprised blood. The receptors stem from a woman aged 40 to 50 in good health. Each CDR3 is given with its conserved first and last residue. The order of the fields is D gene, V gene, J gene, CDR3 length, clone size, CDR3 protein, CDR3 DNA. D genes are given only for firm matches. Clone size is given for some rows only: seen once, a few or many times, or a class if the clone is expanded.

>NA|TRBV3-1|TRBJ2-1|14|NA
CASSRDFLYNEQFF
TGTGCCAGCAGCAGGGACTTCCTATACAATGAGCAGTTCTTC
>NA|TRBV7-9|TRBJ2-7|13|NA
CASSPPGHVEQYF
TGTGCCAGCAGCCCTCCGGGACACGTCGAGCAGTACTTC
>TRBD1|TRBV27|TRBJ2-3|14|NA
CASSYRGRGDTQYF
TGTGCCAGCAGTTACAGGGGGCGGGGAGATACGCAGTATTTT
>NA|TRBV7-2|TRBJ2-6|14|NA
CASSRGTGTNVLTF
TGTGCCAGCAGTAGGGGCACTGGGACCAACGTCCTGACTTTC
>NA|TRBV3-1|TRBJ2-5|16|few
CASSQEAGGSQETQYF
TGTGCCAGCAGCCAAGAAGCAGGGGGGTCACAAGAGACCCAGTACTTC
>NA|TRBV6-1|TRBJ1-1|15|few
CASSETVITGSEAFF
TGTGCCAGCAGTGAAACAGTCATCACAGGGTCGGAAGCTTTCTTT
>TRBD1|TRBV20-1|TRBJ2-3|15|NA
CSASGTGVSTDTQYF
TGCAGTGCTAGCGGTACAGGGGTTAGCACAGATACGCAGTATTTT
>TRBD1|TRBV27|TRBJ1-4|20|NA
CASRPKLRDRLTATNEKLFF
TGTGCCAGCAGACCCAAACTCCGGGACAGGCTAACTGCAACTAATGAAAAACTGTTTTTT
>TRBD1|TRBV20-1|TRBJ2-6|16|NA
CSARGTGASGANVLTF
TGCAGTGCTAGAGGGACAGGGGCTTCTGGGGCCAACGTCCTGACTTTC
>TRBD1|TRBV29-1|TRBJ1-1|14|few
CSGKGQKKEGEAFF
TGCAGCGGAAAGGGACAGAAGAAAGAGGGTGAAGCTTTCTTT
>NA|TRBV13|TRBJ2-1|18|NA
CASSSPLSSGTSNNEQFF
TGTGCCAGCAGCTCCCCTCTCTCCTCTGGGACATCTAACAATGAGCAGTTCTTC
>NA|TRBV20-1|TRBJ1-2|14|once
CSASPTGGGDGYTF
TGCAGTGCTTCCCCGACAGGAGGAGGGGATGGCTACACCTTC
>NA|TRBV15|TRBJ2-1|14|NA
CATSRAISYNEQFF
TGTGCCACCAGCAGAGCTATTTCCTACAATGAGCAGTTCTTC
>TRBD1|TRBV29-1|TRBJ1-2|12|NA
CSVENHRGGYTF
TGCAGCGTTGAAAACCACAGGGGAGGCTACACCTTC
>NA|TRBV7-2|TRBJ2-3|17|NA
CASSLGTGADSTDTQYF
TGTGCCAGCAGCTTAGGAACTGGGGCGGATAGCACAGATACGCAGTATTTT
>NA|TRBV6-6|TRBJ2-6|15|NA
CASSQQDSGANVLTF
TGTGCCAGCAGTCAACAAGACTCTGGGGCCAACGTCCTGACTTTC